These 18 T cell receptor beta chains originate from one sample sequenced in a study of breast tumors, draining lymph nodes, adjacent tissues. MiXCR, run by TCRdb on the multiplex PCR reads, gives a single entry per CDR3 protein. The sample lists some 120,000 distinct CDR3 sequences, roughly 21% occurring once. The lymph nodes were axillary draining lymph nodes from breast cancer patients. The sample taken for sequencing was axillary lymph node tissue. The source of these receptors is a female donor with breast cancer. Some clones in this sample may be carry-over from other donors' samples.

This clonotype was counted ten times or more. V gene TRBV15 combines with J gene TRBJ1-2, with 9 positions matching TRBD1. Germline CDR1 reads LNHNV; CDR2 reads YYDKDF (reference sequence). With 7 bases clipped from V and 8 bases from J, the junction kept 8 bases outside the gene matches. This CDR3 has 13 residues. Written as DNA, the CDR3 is TGTGCCACCACCGGGACAGGGAGAGGAGGCTACACCTTC. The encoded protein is CATTGTGRGGYTF.

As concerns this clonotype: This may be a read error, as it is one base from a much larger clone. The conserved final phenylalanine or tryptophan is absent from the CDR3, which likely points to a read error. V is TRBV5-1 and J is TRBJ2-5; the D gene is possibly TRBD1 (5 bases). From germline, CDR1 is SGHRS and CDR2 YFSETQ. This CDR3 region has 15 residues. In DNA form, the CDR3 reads TGCGCCAGCAGCTTGCATCCAGGGAACCAGGAGACCCAGTACCTC. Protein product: CASSLHPGNQETQYL.

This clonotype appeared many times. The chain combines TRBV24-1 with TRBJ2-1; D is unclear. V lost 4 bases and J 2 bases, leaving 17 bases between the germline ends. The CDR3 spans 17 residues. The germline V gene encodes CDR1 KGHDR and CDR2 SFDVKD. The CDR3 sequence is CATSDHSSRSPYNEQFF. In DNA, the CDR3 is TGTGCCACCAGTGACCACAGTAGCAGGAGTCCCTACAATGAGCAGTTCTTC.

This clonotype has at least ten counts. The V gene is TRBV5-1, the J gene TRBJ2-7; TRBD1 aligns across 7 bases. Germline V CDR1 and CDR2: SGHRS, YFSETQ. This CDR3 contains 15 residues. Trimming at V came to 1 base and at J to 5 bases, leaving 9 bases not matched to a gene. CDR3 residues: CASSLQETGTNEQYF. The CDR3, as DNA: TGCGCCAGCAGCTTGCAAGAGACAGGGACGAACGAGCAGTACTTC.

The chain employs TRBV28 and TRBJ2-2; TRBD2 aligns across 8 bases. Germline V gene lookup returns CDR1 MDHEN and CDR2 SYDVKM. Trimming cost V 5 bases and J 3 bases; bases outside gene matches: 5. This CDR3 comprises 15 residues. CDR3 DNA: TGTGCCAGCAGTCACACTAGCGGATACACCGGGGAGCTGTTTTTT. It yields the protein CASSHTSGYTGELFF.

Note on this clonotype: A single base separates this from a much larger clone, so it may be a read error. CDR3 nucleotide sequence: TGCGCCAGCAGCCAAGATCCCAACCCGGAAGAGGCCCAGTACTTC. Translating it yields CASSQDPNPEEAQYF. V is TRBV4-1 and J is TRBJ2-5, with D uncertain. CDR1 and CDR2 (germline): MGHRA, YSYEKL. The CDR3 consists of 15 residues.

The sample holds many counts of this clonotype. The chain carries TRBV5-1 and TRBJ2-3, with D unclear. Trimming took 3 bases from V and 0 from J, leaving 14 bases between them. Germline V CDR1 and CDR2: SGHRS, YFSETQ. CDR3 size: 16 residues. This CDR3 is CASSSSYRPSTDTQYF. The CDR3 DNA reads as TGCGCCAGCAGCTCCTCCTACCGACCTAGCACAGATACGCAGTATTTT. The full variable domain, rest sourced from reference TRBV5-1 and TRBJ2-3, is KAGVTQTPRYLIKTRGQQVTLSCSPISGHRSVSWYQQTPGQGLQFLFEYFSETQRNKGNFPGRFSGRQFSNSRSEMNVSTLELGDSALYLCASSSSYRPSTDTQYFGPGTRLTVL.

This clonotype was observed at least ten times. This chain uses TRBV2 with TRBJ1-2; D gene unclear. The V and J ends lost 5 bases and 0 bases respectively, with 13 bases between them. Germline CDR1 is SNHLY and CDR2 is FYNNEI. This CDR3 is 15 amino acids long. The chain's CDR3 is CASSWTPSTNYGYTF. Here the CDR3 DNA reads TGTGCCAGCAGTTGGACGCCATCGACTAACTATGGCTACACCTTC.

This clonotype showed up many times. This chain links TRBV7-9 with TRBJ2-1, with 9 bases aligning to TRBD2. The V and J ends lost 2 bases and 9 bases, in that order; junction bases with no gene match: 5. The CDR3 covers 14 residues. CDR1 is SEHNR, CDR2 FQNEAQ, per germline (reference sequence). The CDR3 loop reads CASSLTSGRTEQFF. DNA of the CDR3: TGTGCCAGCAGCTTAACTAGCGGGCGGACTGAGCAGTTCTTC.

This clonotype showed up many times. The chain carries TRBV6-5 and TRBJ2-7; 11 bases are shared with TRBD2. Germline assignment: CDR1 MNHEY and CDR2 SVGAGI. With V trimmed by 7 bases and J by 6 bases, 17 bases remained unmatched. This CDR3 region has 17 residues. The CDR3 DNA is TGTGCCAGCATCGACCATTGGGGCGGGACTAGCGGAGGCGAGCAGTACTTC. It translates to CASIDHWGGTSGGEQYF.

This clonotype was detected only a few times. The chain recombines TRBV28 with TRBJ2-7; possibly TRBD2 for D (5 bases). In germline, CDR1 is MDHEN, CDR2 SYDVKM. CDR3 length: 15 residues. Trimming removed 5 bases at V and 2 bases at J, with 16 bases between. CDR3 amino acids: CASSIAIRTTYEQYF. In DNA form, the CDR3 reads TGTGCCAGCAGTATAGCGATCCGAACGACCTACGAGCAGTACTTC.

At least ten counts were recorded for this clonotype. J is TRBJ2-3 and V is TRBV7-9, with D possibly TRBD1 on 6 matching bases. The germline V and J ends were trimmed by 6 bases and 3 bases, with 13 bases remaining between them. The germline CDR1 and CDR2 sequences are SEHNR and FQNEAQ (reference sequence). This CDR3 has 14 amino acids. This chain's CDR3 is CASRGRTVTDTQYF. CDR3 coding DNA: TGTGCCAGCAGAGGAAGGACAGTAACAGATACGCAGTATTTT.

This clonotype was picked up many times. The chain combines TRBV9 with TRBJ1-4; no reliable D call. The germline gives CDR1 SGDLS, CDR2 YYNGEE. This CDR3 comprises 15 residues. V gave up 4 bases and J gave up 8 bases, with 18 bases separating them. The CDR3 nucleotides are TGTGCCAGCAGCTCCATGGGGAGCATCTCCGAAAAACTGTTTTTT. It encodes CASSSMGSISEKLFF.

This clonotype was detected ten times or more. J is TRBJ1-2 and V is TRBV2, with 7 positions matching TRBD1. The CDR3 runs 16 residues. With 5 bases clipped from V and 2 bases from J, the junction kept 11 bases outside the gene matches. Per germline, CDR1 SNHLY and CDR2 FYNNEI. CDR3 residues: CASSTLRDSGNYGYTF. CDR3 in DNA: TGTGCCAGCAGTACCCTCCGGGACAGCGGCAACTATGGCTACACCTTC.

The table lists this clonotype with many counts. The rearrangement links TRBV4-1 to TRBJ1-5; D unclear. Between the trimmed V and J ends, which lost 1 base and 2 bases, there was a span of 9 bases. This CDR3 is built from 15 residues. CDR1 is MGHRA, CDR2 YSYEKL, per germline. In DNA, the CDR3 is TGCGCCAGCAGCCAAGTCTCGGTGGGCAATCAGCCCCAGCATTTT. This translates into CASSQVSVGNQPQHF.

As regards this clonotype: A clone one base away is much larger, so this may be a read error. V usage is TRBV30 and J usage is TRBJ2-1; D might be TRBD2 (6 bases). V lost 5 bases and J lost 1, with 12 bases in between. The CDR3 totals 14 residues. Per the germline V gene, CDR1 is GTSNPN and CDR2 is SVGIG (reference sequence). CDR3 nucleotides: TGTGCCTGGGGGGCTAGCGTATCCTACAATGAGCAGTTCTTC. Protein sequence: CAWGASVSYNEQFF.

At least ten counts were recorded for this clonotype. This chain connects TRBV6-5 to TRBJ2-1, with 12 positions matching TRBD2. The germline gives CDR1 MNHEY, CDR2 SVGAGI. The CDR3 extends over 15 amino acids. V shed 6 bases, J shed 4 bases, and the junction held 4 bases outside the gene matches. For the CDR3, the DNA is TGTGCCAGCAGCAGAACTAGCGGGAGGTACAATGAGCAGTTCTTC. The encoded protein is CASSRTSGRYNEQFF.

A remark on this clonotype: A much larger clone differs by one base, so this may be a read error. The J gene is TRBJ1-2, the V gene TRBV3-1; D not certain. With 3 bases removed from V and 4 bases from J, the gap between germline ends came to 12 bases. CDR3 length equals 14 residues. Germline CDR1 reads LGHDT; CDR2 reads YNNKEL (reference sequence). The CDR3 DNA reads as TGTGCCAGCAGCCAGGAGGACCCGACCTATGGCTACACCTTC. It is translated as CASSQEDPTYGYTF.